The clone carrying this T cell receptor (beta chain) appeared many times. Antigen specificity is unknown. The CDR3 consists of 13 residues. The germline gives CDR1 MNHNY, CDR2 SVGAGI (reference sequence). V lost 10 bases and J 1 base, leaving 14 bases between the germline ends. The data were taken from a study of early T cells in non-severe SARS-CoV-2 infection. For the study at large: Sequencing of unsorted whole blood was done on bulk RNA, leaving chains unpaired.

Separate cDNA molecules each had unique molecular identifiers attached to them. MiXCR was run by TCRdb on the 5' RACE reads, yielding one entry per CDR3 protein. The sample holds roughly 63,000 distinct CDR3 sequences, 10% to 15% seen once. Study-wide results and limits: Using VDJdb, the matching emphasized anti-spike CD8 responses while missing private and CD4 specificities.

The chain carries TRBV6-6 and TRBJ2-7, with D hard to call. Material for sequencing was whole blood. The receptor comes from an adult who was a healthcare worker with PCR-confirmed SARS-CoV-2 infection or an uninfected control (not recorded which). The DNA for the CDR3 is TGTGCCACCCGCCCGGACGGTTCCTACGAGCAGTACTTC. It yields the protein CATRPDGSYEQYF.